A single sample gave rise to the 12 T cell receptor beta chains below, sequenced in a study of blood T cell repertoires in COVID-19. Assay used: immunoSEQ multiplex PCR; TCRdb lists only in-frame clones, some missing. The repertoire includes about 220,000 clones, 85% to 90% of them detected once, and about 15% sits in the top ten. Sequencing used PBMCs or T cells enriched from blood (not recorded which). These receptors originate from a man aged 25 to 45 who had been exposed to COVID-19.

V and J are TRBV7-9 and TRBJ2-1; D gene unclear. CDR3 length: 11 amino acids. Germline V gene sequence: CDR1 SEHNR, CDR2 FQNEAQ (reference sequence). Trimming stripped 3 bases from V and 7 bases from J, with 4 bases between. As DNA, the CDR3 is TGTGCCAGCAGCTTGAGGAATGAGCAGTTCTTC. Translation gives CASSLRNEQFF.

This sequence joins TRBV18 and TRBJ2-5; D call uncertain. Germline V gene lookup returns CDR1 KGHSH and CDR2 LQKENI. This CDR3 has 13 residues. V was clipped by 4 bases and J by 2 bases, with 8 bases between them. The CDR3 DNA sequence: TGTGCCAGCTCACGGGCGCCGCAAGAGACCCAGTACTTC. Translation: CASSRAPQETQYF.

V usage is TRBV5-4 and J usage is TRBJ1-4, with D perhaps TRBD1 (5 bases). The CDR3 is 17 amino acids. Per the germline V gene, CDR1 is SGHNT and CDR2 is YYREEE (reference sequence). Trimming took 0 bases from V and 0 from J, leaving 12 bases between them. CDR3 protein: CASSLGGGDPTNEKLFF. CDR3 DNA sequence: TGTGCCAGCAGCTTGGGGGGCGGGGACCCAACTAATGAAAAACTGTTTTTT.

The chain links TRBV4-1 to TRBJ2-5; 10 nucleotides line up with TRBD2. There are 14 residues in the CDR3. J gave up 4 bases and V 5 bases, and 4 bases lay outside the gene matches. CDR1 and CDR2 (germline): MGHRA, YSYEKL. CDR3 bases: TGCGCCAGCAGCTTCCGACTAGCGGGAGAGACCCAGTACTTC. This translates into CASSFRLAGETQYF.

The chain joins TRBV30 to TRBJ2-3, with 9 bases matching TRBD1. This CDR3 spans 19 amino acids. The ends lost 5 bases at V and 5 bases at J; junction bases unmatched: 23. The germline V gene has CDR1 GTSNPN and CDR2 SVGIG (reference sequence). DNA of the CDR3: TGTGCCTGGGGTCAGACCGGGACAGGGACCATGAGGATGGGAGATACGCAGTATTTT. It translates to CAWGQTGTGTMRMGDTQYF.

The chain couples TRBV19 to TRBJ1-1; D unclear. The CDR3 runs 16 residues. The V gene lost 4 bases and the J gene lost 3 bases, with 18 bases spanning the gap. CDR1 and CDR2 from the germline V gene are LNHDA and SQIVND (reference sequence). CDR3: CASSRSARPPYTEAFF. CDR3 coding DNA: TGTGCCAGTAGTAGGTCCGCGCGCCCCCCGTACACTGAAGCTTTCTTT.

V usage is TRBV19 and J usage is TRBJ2-3; 9 positions match TRBD2. Germline V lookup: CDR1 LNHDA, CDR2 SQIVND (reference sequence). The CDR3 is made up of 15 amino acids. V shed 6 bases and J 4 bases; nucleotides not matched to a gene: 8. CDR3: CASSLGAGGPDTQYF. CDR3 DNA sequence: TGTGCCAGTAGCTTGGGTGCGGGGGGGCCAGATACGCAGTATTTT. The complete variable domain, with remaining parts taken from reference TRBV19 and TRBJ2-3, reads DGGITQSPKYLFRKEGQNVTLSCEQNLNHDAMYWYRQDPGQGLRLIYYSQIVNDFQKGDIAEGYSVSREKKESFPLTVTSAQKNPTAFYLCASSLGAGGPDTQYFGPGTRLTVL.

The V gene is TRBV4-1, the J gene TRBJ1-2; D remains ambiguous. CDR1 MGHRA and CDR2 YSYEKL come from the germline V gene. There are 14 residues in the CDR3. V lost 4 bases, J lost 0 bases, and 9 bases lay in between. The CDR3 loop is CASSRPGTNYGYTF. CDR3 coding DNA: TGCGCCAGCAGCCGTCCAGGAACTAACTATGGCTACACCTTC.

The CDR3 spells CASSSRTGGSYNEQFF. CDR3 nucleotides: TGTGCCAGCAGCTCCCGGACAGGGGGCTCCTACAATGAGCAGTTCTTC. The chain has TRBV7-9 and TRBJ2-1, with TRBD1 matching 10 bases. Germline V gene sequence: CDR1 SEHNR, CDR2 FQNEAQ (reference sequence). The CDR3 totals 16 residues. V was clipped by 4 bases and J by 0 bases; unmatched bases: 3. The full variable domain, its missing parts supplied by reference TRBV7-9 and TRBJ2-1, is DTGVSQNPRHKITKRGQNVTFRCDPISEHNRLYWYRQTLGQGPEFLTYFQNEAQLEKSRLLSDRFSAERPKGSFSTLEIQRTEQGDSAMYLCASSSRTGGSYNEQFFGPGTRLTVL.

The chain joins TRBV3-1 (or the pseudogene TRBV3-2) to TRBJ2-4; 9 bases line up with TRBD1. V shed 2 bases, J shed 1 base, and the junction held 9 bases outside the gene matches. The CDR3 runs to 18 residues. CDR1 is LGHDT, CDR2 YNNKEL, per germline (reference sequence). CDR3 sequence (DNA): TGTGCCAGCAGCCAAACGACCCGGGACAGGGTGGCCAAAAACATTCAGTACTTC. It is translated as CASSQTTRDRVAKNIQYF.

This rearrangement joins TRBV27 to TRBJ2-1; maybe TRBD2 (6 bases). CDR1 is MNHEY and CDR2 is SMNVEV in the germline V gene (reference sequence). The CDR3 totals 13 residues. V dropped 8 bases and J dropped 9 bases, with 17 bases sitting between them. This CDR3 is CASSSGGAGEQFF. DNA of the CDR3: TGTGCCAGCTCAAGCGGAGGGGCAGGTGAGCAGTTCTTC.

This clone was observed a handful of times. The chain employs TRBV19 and TRBJ2-3; TRBD2 matches 12 bases. This CDR3 is 15 amino acids long. V was clipped by 5 bases and J by 5 bases; unmatched bases: 5. Germline V gives CDR1 LNHDA, CDR2 SQIVND (reference sequence). The CDR3 DNA reads TGTGCCAGTAGTCTTACTAGCGGGGGGCAAGATACGCAGTATTTT. As protein: CASSLTSGGQDTQYF.